This T cell receptor (beta chain) was found in a study of PD-L1 blockade in urothelial cancer. Study-level background: Treatment start was followed by blood analysis at 3 weeks (second dose) and again at 6 weeks. General study results and limits: Sub-median blood TCR clonality before treatment predicted longer survival.

TCRdb keeps only in-frame clones here, not all; method: immunoSEQ multiplex PCR. The sample shows 40,000 to 45,000 clones, roughly four fifths of them seen only once. The CDR3 is 16 residues long. The ends were cut back, 0 bases at V and 2 bases at J, with 13 bases in the middle. In germline, CDR1 is SGDLS, CDR2 YYNGEE. Patients had locally advanced or metastatic urothelial carcinoma. Individual patients had between 1 and 8 samples, taken pretreatment and on-treatment. Comment on this clone: Antigen unknown.

The source is a man in his 70s with urothelial cancer. Specimen: PBMCs, collected around atezolizumab (anti-PD-L1) treatment. The J gene is TRBJ2-3, the V gene TRBV9; a weak D match, TRBD1 (5 bases). CDR3 sequence (DNA): TGTGCCAGCAGCGTAGGCTACGGCAGGGCCACAGATACGCAGTATTTT. It is translated as CASSVGYGRATDTQYF.